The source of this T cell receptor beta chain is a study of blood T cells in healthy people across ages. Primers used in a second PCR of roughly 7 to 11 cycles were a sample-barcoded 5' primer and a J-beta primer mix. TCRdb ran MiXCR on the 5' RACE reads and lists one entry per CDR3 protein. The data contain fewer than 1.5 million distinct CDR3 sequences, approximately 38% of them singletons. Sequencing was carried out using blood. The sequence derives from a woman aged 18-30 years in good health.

The CDR3 loop is CASSLFGAGNEQFF. The CDR3 region has the DNA TGTGCCAGCAGTTTATTCGGGGCGGGGAATGAGCAGTTCTTC. The chain recombines TRBV28 with TRBJ2-1, with D possibly being TRBD2 (6 bases). The ends were cut back, 1 base at V and 7 bases at J, with 11 bases in the middle. CDR3 size: 14 residues. Germline lookup yields CDR1 MDHEN and CDR2 SYDVKM.